Each of the 17 T cell receptor beta chains below was sequenced from the same sample in a study of early T cells in non-severe SARS-CoV-2 infection. MiXCR, run by TCRdb on the 5' RACE reads, gives a single entry per CDR3 protein. The table lists over 60,000 distinct CDR3 sequences, over 10% of them singletons. Material for sequencing was whole blood. Source of these receptors: an adult who was a healthcare worker with PCR-confirmed SARS-CoV-2 infection or an uninfected control (not recorded which).

In this sample, this clonotype turned up many times. The chain carries TRBV7-8 and TRBJ1-6; D is ambiguous. V lost 1 base and J 2 bases, leaving 18 bases between the germline ends. Germline V gives CDR1 SGHVS, CDR2 FQNEAQ. The CDR3 covers 19 residues. CDR3 DNA sequence: TGTGCCAGCAGCTTAGTAGAGGGAAGACGTCGGGCCTATAATTCACCCCTCCACTTT. Its protein is CASSLVEGRRRAYNSPLHF.

Only a few counts were recorded for this clonotype. CDR3 in amino acids: CSAWTSGYTF. CDR3 DNA: TGCAGCGCCTGGACGTCTGGCTACACCTTC. The chain uses TRBV29-1 and TRBJ1-2, with D unclear. V lost 7 bases and J 7 bases, leaving 10 bases between the germline ends. The V gene's germline CDR1 is SQVTM and CDR2 ANQGSEA. This CDR3 contains 10 residues.

This clonotype was counted between two and nine times. The genes are TRBV19 and TRBJ2-3; 12 bases align to TRBD2. The CDR3 runs to 16 residues. The germline CDR1 and CDR2 sequences are LNHDA and SQIVND (reference sequence). V was clipped by 5 bases and J by 1 base; unmatched bases: 4. DNA for the CDR3: TGTGCCAGTAGTCCCCGACTAGCGGGGGGCACAGATACGCAGTATTTT. Translated, it gives CASSPRLAGGTDTQYF.

The gene calls are TRBV4-1 and TRBJ2-7, with D tentatively TRBD1 (6 bases). The CDR3 runs to 14 residues. Germline V CDR1 and CDR2: MGHRA, YSYEKL. Trimming removed 1 base at V and 7 bases at J, with 14 bases between. CDR3 sequence (DNA): TGCGCCAGCAGCCAAGGAGTGGGGGCGCGAGAGCAGTACTTC. Amino acid sequence: CASSQGVGAREQYF.

This clonotype has more than one count but fewer than ten. This chain links TRBV2 with TRBJ2-3; D is perhaps TRBD1 (6 bases). The germline V gene encodes CDR1 SNHLY and CDR2 FYNNEI. Trimming took off 6 bases at V and 4 bases at J, with 11 bases between the two ends. CDR3 length: 13 residues. The CDR3 DNA reads TGTGCCAGCAGCGACACAGGGCCAGATACGCAGTATTTT. This translates into CASSDTGPDTQYF.

This chain links TRBV3-1 with TRBJ2-3, with 11 bases that match TRBD1. Germline lookup yields CDR1 LGHDT and CDR2 YNNKEL (reference sequence). The CDR3 is 16 amino acids. With V trimmed by 5 bases and J by 2 bases, 6 bases remained unmatched. CDR3 coding DNA: TGTGCCAGCAGCGTACGGACAGGGGGCAACACAGATACGCAGTATTTT. Its protein is CASSVRTGGNTDTQYF.

This clonotype was seen a few times. The V call is TRBV7-9, the J call TRBJ1-2, with TRBD1 matching over 12 bases. With 1 base clipped from V and 6 bases from J, the junction kept 6 bases outside the gene matches. There are 16 residues in the CDR3. Germline values: CDR1 SEHNR, CDR2 FQNEAQ (reference sequence). The CDR3 reads CASSLVVGQGANGYTF. In DNA form, the CDR3 reads TGTGCCAGCAGCTTAGTAGTGGGACAGGGGGCAAATGGCTACACCTTC.

The CDR3 loop reads CASSFGGLGKLFF. CDR3 nucleotide sequence: TGCGCCAGCAGCTTCGGGGGGCTCGGAAAACTGTTTTTT. The rearrangement links TRBV5-1 to TRBJ1-4, with TRBD1 as a possible D gene (6 bases). Germline CDR1 is SGHRS and CDR2 is YFSETQ. V lost 2 bases, J lost 10 bases, and 12 bases lay in between. The CDR3 runs to 13 residues.

This clonotype appeared a few times. This rearrangement joins TRBV11-2 to TRBJ1-1; D not certain. The germline CDR1 and CDR2 sequences are SGHAT and FQNNGV. The CDR3 length is 13 residues. Trimming removed 6 bases at V and 4 bases at J, with 12 bases between. The CDR3 DNA reads TGTGCCAGCAGTCCAATCAGGAGCACTGAAGCTTTCTTT. It codes for CASSPIRSTEAFF.

The J gene is TRBJ2-1, the V gene TRBV12-3 or TRBV12-4; D possibly corresponds to TRBD2 (5 bases). This CDR3 comprises 12 residues. Trimming took off 4 bases at V and 6 bases at J, with 7 bases between the two ends. CDR3 amino acids: CASSSLVNEQFF. The CDR3 bases are TGTGCCAGCAGTTCACTAGTCAATGAGCAGTTCTTC.

J is TRBJ2-5 and V is TRBV20-1; no clear D. With 1 base removed from V and 7 bases from J, the gap between germline ends came to 10 bases. In germline, CDR1 is DFQATT, CDR2 SNEGSKA (reference sequence). The CDR3 totals 12 residues. CDR3 sequence: CSARVSSRTQYF. For the CDR3, the DNA is TGCAGTGCTAGAGTTAGCTCCAGGACCCAGTACTTC.

This clonotype was seen more than once but under ten times. The chain has TRBV29-1 and TRBJ2-3; D is ambiguous. The CDR3 has 11 residues. Trimming shortened V by 5 bases and J by 4 bases, and 7 bases separated the two germline ends. From germline, CDR1 is SQVTM and CDR2 ANQGSEA. CDR3 in DNA: TGCAGCGTTATGCCGTCAGATACGCAGTATTTT. This encodes CSVMPSDTQYF.

V is TRBV4-3 and J is TRBJ2-3; 10 bases line up with TRBD1. Germline CDR1 reads LGHNA; CDR2 reads YSLEER. The CDR3 is 16 amino acids. Unmatched junction bases numbered 7, after V lost 1 base and J lost 6 bases. CDR3 nucleotide sequence: TGCGCCAGCAGCCAAGTACGGGACAGGGGCGGGGATACGCAGTATTTT. Protein sequence: CASSQVRDRGGDTQYF.

The V gene is TRBV7-2, the J gene TRBJ2-3, with TRBD2 identical over 9 bases. Per germline, CDR1 SGHTA and CDR2 FQGNSA. The CDR3 is 16 residues long. Trimming cost V 1 base and J 7 bases; bases outside gene matches: 9. The CDR3 nucleotides read TGTGCCAGCAGCTTAGATGCGGGGGGGATAGTGAATACGCAGTATTTT. Translating gives CASSLDAGGIVNTQYF. Full variable domain (missing parts from reference TRBV7-2 and TRBJ2-3): GAGVSQSPSNKVTEKGKDVELRCDPISGHTALYWYRQSLGQGLEFLIYFQGNSAPDKSGLPSDRFSAERTGGSVSTLTIQRTQQEDSAVYLCASSLDAGGIVNTQYFGPGTRLTVL.

This clonotype was seen a handful of times. The V gene is TRBV25-1, the J gene TRBJ2-2, with D perhaps TRBD1 (8 bases). Trimming pared 3 bases from V and 6 bases from J, leaving 26 bases between. The CDR3 spans 19 residues. Per germline, CDR1 MGHDK and CDR2 SYGVNS. The CDR3 coding sequence is TGTGCCAGCAGTGACCCCCTGGCGGGATGGACAGGGAGGGCCGGGGAGCTGTTTTTT. It translates to CASSDPLAGWTGRAGELFF.

This clonotype was found many times. The gene calls are TRBV7-2 and TRBJ1-1; the match to TRBD1 covers 8 bases. Trimming at V came to 8 bases and at J to 4 bases, leaving 9 bases not matched to a gene. The CDR3 length is 14 residues. CDR1 is SGHTA, CDR2 FQGNSA, per germline. The CDR3 nucleotides read TGTGCCAGCGGTCGACAGGGGTTTGGCACTGAAGCTTTCTTT. Protein sequence: CASGRQGFGTEAFF.

This clonotype was counted ten times or more. V gene TRBV4-3 combines with J gene TRBJ2-2; TRBD1 agrees at 7 bases. CDR3 length: 15 amino acids. Germline lookup yields CDR1 LGHNA and CDR2 YSLEER. The trim removed 2 bases at V and 5 bases at J, leaving 5 bases unmatched. CDR3 bases: TGCGCCAGCAGCCAACATCAACAGGGGACCGGGGAGCTGTTTTTT. Amino acid sequence: CASSQHQQGTGELFF.